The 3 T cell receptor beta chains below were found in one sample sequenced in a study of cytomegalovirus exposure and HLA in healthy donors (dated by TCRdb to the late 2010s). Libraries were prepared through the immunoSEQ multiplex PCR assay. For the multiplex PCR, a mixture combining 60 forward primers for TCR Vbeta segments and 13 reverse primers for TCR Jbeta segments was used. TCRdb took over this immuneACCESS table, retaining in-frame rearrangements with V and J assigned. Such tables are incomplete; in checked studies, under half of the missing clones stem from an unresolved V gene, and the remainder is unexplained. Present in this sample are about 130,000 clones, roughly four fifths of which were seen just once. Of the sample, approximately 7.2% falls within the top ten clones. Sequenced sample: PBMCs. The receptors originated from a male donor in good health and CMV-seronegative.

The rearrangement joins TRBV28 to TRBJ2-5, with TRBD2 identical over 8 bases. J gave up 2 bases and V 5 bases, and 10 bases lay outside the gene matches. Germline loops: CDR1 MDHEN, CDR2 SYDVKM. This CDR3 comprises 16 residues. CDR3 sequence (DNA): TGTGCCAGCAGTACCCCGGGACTAGGGGAACAAGAGACCCAGTACTTC. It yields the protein CASSTPGLGEQETQYF.

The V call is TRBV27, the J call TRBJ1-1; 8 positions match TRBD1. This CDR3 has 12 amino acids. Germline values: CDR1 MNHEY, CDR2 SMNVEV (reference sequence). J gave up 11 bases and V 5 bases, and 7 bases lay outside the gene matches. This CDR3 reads CASSPDRGLAFF. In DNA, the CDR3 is TGTGCCAGCAGTCCAGACAGGGGTTTGGCTTTCTTT.

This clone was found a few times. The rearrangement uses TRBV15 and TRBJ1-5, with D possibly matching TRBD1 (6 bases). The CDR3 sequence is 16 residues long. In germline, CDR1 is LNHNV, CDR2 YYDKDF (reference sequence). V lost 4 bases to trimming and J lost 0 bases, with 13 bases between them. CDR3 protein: CATSTDPGASNQPQHF. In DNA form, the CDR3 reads TGTGCCACCAGCACAGACCCAGGGGCTAGCAATCAGCCCCAGCATTTT.